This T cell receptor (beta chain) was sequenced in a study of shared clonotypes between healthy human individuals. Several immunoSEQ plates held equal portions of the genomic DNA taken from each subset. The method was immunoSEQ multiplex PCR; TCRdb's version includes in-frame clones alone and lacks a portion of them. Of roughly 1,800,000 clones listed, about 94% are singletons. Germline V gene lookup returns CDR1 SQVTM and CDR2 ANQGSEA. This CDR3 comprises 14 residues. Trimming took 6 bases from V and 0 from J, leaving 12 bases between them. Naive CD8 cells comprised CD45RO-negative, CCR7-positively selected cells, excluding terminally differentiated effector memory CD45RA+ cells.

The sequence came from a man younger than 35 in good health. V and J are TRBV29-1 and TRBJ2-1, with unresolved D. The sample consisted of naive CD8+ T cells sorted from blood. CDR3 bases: TGCAGCGTGACGGTCGGAAGCTCCTACAATGAGCAGTTCTTC. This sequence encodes CSVTVGSSYNEQFF.